Below, 27 T cell receptor beta chains from the same sample are listed, as sequenced in a study of shared clonotypes between healthy human individuals. Libraries were prepared by immunoSEQ multiplex PCR; TCRdb keeps only in-frame clonotypes and omits some of them. The sample includes over a million clones, less than 99% of them seen just once. Sample: naive CD4+ T cells sorted from blood. The subset: CD45RA+ positively selected. The origin of the receptors is a man aged 25-45 years in good health.

On this clone itself: At one of its ends the junction is not consistent with the germline gene, which may arise from a read error. The V and J genes are TRBV4-3 and TRBJ2-7, with a possible D match to TRBD1 (6 bases). Germline V gene lookup returns CDR1 LGHNA and CDR2 YSLEER. The CDR3 totals 13 residues. The CDR3 DNA is TGCGCCAGCAGCTCCCAAGAACAGGGACGGCTAAACTTC. This codes for CASSSQEQGRLNF.

The chain joins TRBV6-5 to TRBJ1-1; 9 bases are shared with TRBD1. Germline V gives CDR1 MNHEY, CDR2 SVGAGI. This CDR3 has 16 amino acids. V lost 2 bases, J lost 5 bases, and 9 bases stayed unmatched. For the CDR3, the DNA is TGTGCCAGCAGTTACCTTCCGGACAGGGGTGGAACTGAAGCTTTCTTT. This translates into CASSYLPDRGGTEAFF.

V is TRBV30 and J is TRBJ1-2; 9 bases agree with TRBD1. Germline V lookup: CDR1 GTSNPN, CDR2 SVGIG (reference sequence). V shed 2 bases and J 5 bases; nucleotides not matched to a gene: 3. The CDR3 totals 13 residues. The CDR3 is CAWSYGTGYGYTF. In DNA, the CDR3 is TGTGCCTGGAGTTATGGGACAGGGTATGGCTACACCTTC.

The CDR3 sequence: CASSLGLAGGEQFF. For the CDR3, the DNA is TGCGCCAGCAGCTTGGGACTAGCCGGAGGTGAGCAGTTCTTC. The chain employs TRBV5-1 and TRBJ2-1; TRBD2 matches at 7 bases. Losses at the gene ends were 0 bases for V and 9 bases for J; bases not matched to a gene: 6. Per the germline V gene, CDR1 is SGHRS and CDR2 is YFSETQ. The CDR3 sequence is 14 residues long.

The chain carries TRBV15 and TRBJ2-6, with a weak D call TRBD1 (6 bases). This CDR3 spans 19 amino acids. Germline V gene lookup returns CDR1 LNHNV and CDR2 YYDKDF (reference sequence). Trimming took off 2 bases at V and 0 bases at J, with 17 bases between the two ends. The CDR3 protein is CATSRSRDTFDSGANVLTF. In DNA form, the CDR3 reads TGTGCCACCAGCAGAAGCCGGGACACATTTGACTCTGGGGCCAACGTCCTGACTTTC.

The rearrangement joins TRBV7-8 to TRBJ2-1; 10 nucleotides align to TRBD2. Trimming removed 3 bases from V and 7 bases from J; junction bases left unmatched: 12. This CDR3 comprises 17 residues. Germline assignment: CDR1 SGHVS and CDR2 FQNEAQ. The CDR3 is CASSLRTSGIGSNEQFF. The DNA of the CDR3 is TGTGCCAGCAGCTTGAGAACTAGCGGGATTGGGTCGAATGAGCAGTTCTTC.

This clone was seen once. The genes are TRBV5-4 and TRBJ2-7; 12 bases are a match to TRBD2. The V gene's germline CDR1 is SGHNT and CDR2 YYREEE (reference sequence). The CDR3 has 15 residues. Trimming took 4 bases from V and 2 from J; bases not matched to a gene: 4. The CDR3 region is CASSPGTSGPYEQYF. CDR3 in DNA: TGTGCCAGCAGCCCAGGGACTAGCGGGCCCTACGAGCAGTACTTC.

This clone was counted a few times. DNA of the CDR3: TGTGCCAGCAGTTCCGGAAAGCGCGATCTATACTATGGCTACACCTTC. Protein product: CASSSGKRDLYYGYTF. J is TRBJ1-2 and V is TRBV6-5; no firm D call. Germline lookup yields CDR1 MNHEY and CDR2 SVGAGI. Trimming shortened V by 4 bases and J by 3 bases, and 18 bases separated the two germline ends. The CDR3 consists of 16 residues.

V gene TRBV15 combines with J gene TRBJ1-1, with D perhaps matching TRBD1 (5 bases). The V end lost 8 bases, the J end lost 4 bases, and 29 bases lay between the germline ends. The germline V gene has CDR1 LNHNV and CDR2 YYDKDF (reference sequence). This CDR3 is built from 18 residues. CDR3 amino acids: CATRSEVAYEPRGTEAFF. CDR3 nucleotide sequence: TGTGCCACCCGTAGCGAAGTAGCGTATGAGCCTAGGGGCACTGAAGCTTTCTTT.

Points on this clone: At one of its ends the junction is not consistent with the germline gene, which may arise from a read error. The V call is TRBV4-3, the J call TRBJ2-3; TRBD2 matches at 11 bases. The CDR3 is 15 residues long. CDR1 and CDR2 from the germline V gene are LGHNA and YSLEER. CDR3 protein: CASSQAVLAGDAQYF. The CDR3 coding sequence is TGCGCCAGCAGCCAAGCCGTACTAGCGGGAGATGCGCAGTATTTT.

Of note for this clone: Other DNA sequences in this specimen translate into the identical CDR3. The rearrangement links TRBV7-2 to TRBJ1-3; no firm D call. Germline CDR1 and CDR2: SGHTA and FQGNSA. The CDR3 contains 13 residues. The germline V and J ends were trimmed by 1 base and 3 bases, with 4 bases remaining between them. The CDR3 sequence: CASSLGFGNTIYF. For the CDR3, the DNA is TGTGCCAGCAGCTTAGGATTTGGAAACACCATATATTTT.

The V and J genes are TRBV4-1 and TRBJ1-3; possibly TRBD1 for D (5 bases). The V gene lost 6 bases and the J gene lost 0 bases, with 15 bases spanning the gap. The CDR3 runs to 16 residues. The germline V gene has CDR1 MGHRA and CDR2 YSYEKL. The CDR3 DNA follows: TGCGCCAGCAGGGCGGGACGGAGCCTCTCTGGAAACACCATATATTTT. Protein: CASRAGRSLSGNTIYF.

A remark on this clone: Other DNA sequences in the same sample also yield this CDR3. The V gene is TRBV7-6, the J gene TRBJ1-1, with TRBD1 matching over 9 bases. This CDR3 has 14 amino acids. V shed 1 base, J shed 3 bases, and the junction held 0 bases outside the gene matches. Germline V gives CDR1 SGHVS, CDR2 FNYEAQ. The CDR3: CASSLGTGDTEAFF. The CDR3 DNA reads as TGTGCCAGCAGCTTAGGGACAGGGGACACTGAAGCTTTCTTT.

CDR3 DNA sequence: TGCGCCAGCAGATTAACTAGCGGATACAATGAGCAGTTCTTC. Protein sequence: CASRLTSGYNEQFF. V usage is TRBV10-2 and J usage is TRBJ2-1, with 8 bases matching TRBD2. This CDR3 contains 14 residues. Germline assignment: CDR1 WSHSY and CDR2 SAAADI. The trim removed 6 bases at V and 4 bases at J, leaving 5 bases unmatched.

V gene TRBV15 combines with J gene TRBJ2-7; 8 bases map to TRBD1. The CDR3 consists of 15 residues. V was clipped by 1 base and J by 3 bases; unmatched bases: 5. The germline gives CDR1 LNHNV, CDR2 YYDKDF (reference sequence). The CDR3 loop reads CATSRGVGQDYEQYF. The DNA for the CDR3 is TGTGCCACCAGCAGAGGAGTGGGACAGGACTACGAGCAGTACTTC.

Worth noting for this clone: Mismatch with germline at one junction end may stem from a read error. The chain has TRBV11-2 and TRBJ1-3; D gene ambiguous. Germline CDR1 and CDR2: SGHAT and FQNNGV. This CDR3 region has 16 residues. This chain's CDR3 is CASSARRIFPGNTIYF. CDR3 nucleotide sequence: TGTGCCAGCAGCGCGCGCCGGATATTTCCTGGGAACACCATATATTTT.

The CDR3 DNA reads TGCGCCACATCTAGCGGGAGATCCTACGAGCAGTACTTC. Protein product: CATSSGRSYEQYF. The rearrangement uses TRBV10-2 and TRBJ2-7; 10 positions agree with TRBD2. The CDR3 spans 13 residues. V dropped 10 bases and J dropped 1; count of bases not matched to a gene: 4. CDR1 and CDR2 (germline): WSHSY, SAAADI.

The chain has TRBV30 and TRBJ2-5; 7 bases line up with TRBD1. The CDR3 consists of 13 residues. Germline V CDR1 and CDR2: GTSNPN, SVGIG (reference sequence). After removal of 5 bases from V and 5 bases from J, the junction contained 8 bases not matched to a gene. The CDR3 nucleotides are TGTGCCTGGGGCTACAGGGGACGGGAGACCCAGTACTTC. Amino acids: CAWGYRGRETQYF.

The chain employs TRBV2 and TRBJ2-2; 8 nucleotides line up with TRBD1. V lost 7 bases and J lost 6; bases outside the gene matches: 4. The CDR3 length is 13 residues. The germline gives CDR1 SNHLY, CDR2 FYNNEI. The CDR3 protein is CASIGQGAGELFF. The CDR3 coding sequence is TGTGCCAGCATCGGACAGGGAGCCGGGGAGCTGTTTTTT.

The chain combines TRBV5-1 with TRBJ2-7, with no clear D. In germline, CDR1 is SGHRS, CDR2 YFSETQ. The CDR3 spans 12 residues. Deletions cut 4 bases from V and 6 bases from J, with 11 bases between. CDR3 bases: TGCGCCAGCAGCCCCACCGGGCCCGAGCAGTACTTC. Translation gives CASSPTGPEQYF.

The table lists this clone with a count of one. J is TRBJ2-5 and V is TRBV7-8; either TRBD1 or TRBD2 may fit D (6 bases each). Germline V gives CDR1 SGHVS, CDR2 FQNEAQ. The CDR3 loop spans 13 amino acids. Deletions cut 1 base from V and 7 bases from J, with 10 bases between. This CDR3 is CASSLVEGGTQYF. The CDR3 coding sequence is TGTGCCAGCAGCTTAGTGGAGGGGGGGACCCAGTACTTC.

The rearrangement links TRBV5-1 to TRBJ2-2, with 15 bases that match TRBD2. V was clipped by 1 base and J by 1 base; unmatched bases: 2. The germline V gene encodes CDR1 SGHRS and CDR2 YFSETQ. The CDR3 totals 18 residues. For the CDR3, the DNA is TGCGCCAGCAGCTTGTGGACTAGCGGGAGGGGGAACACCGGGGAGCTGTTTTTT. Protein product: CASSLWTSGRGNTGELFF.

The chain has TRBV27 and TRBJ1-1, with D possibly TRBD1 on 6 matching bases. The CDR3 length is 17 residues. Germline loops: CDR1 MNHEY, CDR2 SMNVEV (reference sequence). Trimming removed 1 base at V and 5 bases at J, with 20 bases between. DNA of the CDR3: TGTGCCAGCAGTTTATTGGGGGCACCCCTAACAAAGACTGAAGCTTTCTTT. It specifies CASSLLGAPLTKTEAFF.

About this clone: Within the sample, other DNA sequences also encode this same CDR3. The chain combines TRBV18 with TRBJ1-1, with 10 bases lining up with TRBD1. Germline CDR1 reads KGHSH; CDR2 reads LQKENI. The CDR3 sequence is 15 residues long. V shed 3 bases and J 1 base; nucleotides not matched to a gene: 2. CDR3 nucleotide sequence: TGTGCCAGCTCACCGGGACAGGGGACGAACACTGAAGCTTTCTTT. Its translation is CASSPGQGTNTEAFF.

The chain couples TRBV6-5 to TRBJ1-1, with D uncertain. There are 15 residues in the CDR3. Trimming removed 5 bases from V and 4 bases from J, with 17 bases in between. Germline V lookup: CDR1 MNHEY, CDR2 SVGAGI. CDR3 residues: CASSALRGMGTEAFF. The CDR3 region has the DNA TGTGCCAGCAGTGCCTTAAGAGGGATGGGCACTGAAGCTTTCTTT.

The chain carries TRBV14 and TRBJ2-3, with unresolved D. Deletions cut 2 bases from V and 4 bases from J, with 4 bases between. Germline V lookup: CDR1 SGHDN, CDR2 FVKESK. The CDR3 contains 12 residues. The CDR3 DNA follows: TGTGCCAGCAGCCAAATGTCAGATACGCAGTATTTT. It specifies CASSQMSDTQYF.

Notes on this clone: The same CDR3 also results from other DNA sequences found in this sample. The chain carries TRBV10-1 and TRBJ2-2; D remains unclear. CDR3 length equals 13 residues. CDR1 WNHNN and CDR2 SYGVQD come from the germline V gene (reference sequence). V was pared by 4 bases and J by 1 base, with 4 bases between. The CDR3 loop reads CASSVGNTGELFF. The CDR3 DNA is TGCGCCAGCAGTGTTGGGAACACCGGGGAGCTGTTTTTT.